What follows are 21 T cell receptor beta chains derived from one specimen sequenced in a study of T cells after yellow fever vaccination. TCRdb reprocessed the 5' RACE reads via MiXCR and lists one record per CDR3 protein. Here the sample spans about 360,000 distinct CDR3 sequences, about 6% being singletons. The specimen was PBMCs, collected 5 days after the yellow fever booster vaccination. The receptors were sampled from a man aged 25 to 40 who received the YFV17D yellow fever vaccine.

There are many counts of this clonotype. This chain links TRBV24-1 with TRBJ2-1, with 7 bases matching TRBD2. CDR3 length equals 14 residues. Germline CDR1 reads KGHDR; CDR2 reads SFDVKD. With V trimmed by 4 bases and J by 11 bases, 10 bases remained unmatched. The CDR3 bases are TGTGCCACCAGTGACCCCGGACTAGATCGAAAGCAGTTCTTC. Translation: CATSDPGLDRKQFF.

This rearrangement joins TRBV29-1 to TRBJ2-2; 8 bases line up with TRBD1. CDR3 size: 13 residues. From germline, CDR1 is SQVTM and CDR2 ANQGSEA. With 7 bases clipped from V and 2 bases from J, the junction kept 3 bases outside the gene matches. CDR3 nucleotides: TGCAGCGCCGGGACAGGCAACACCGGGGAGCTGTTTTTT. Amino acids: CSAGTGNTGELFF.

This clonotype was seen many times. A junction end diverges from the germline sequence, so it may reflect a read error. The chain employs TRBV6-2 or TRBV6-3 and TRBJ2-7; D uncertain. CDR1 is MNHEY, CDR2 SVGEGT, per germline. The CDR3 covers 11 residues. The CDR3 protein is CASSNSYEQYF. CDR3 nucleotides: TGTGCCAGCAGTAACTCCTACGAGCAGTACTTC.

This clonotype turned up a few times. The chain employs TRBV7-8 and TRBJ1-2; 9 bases match TRBD1. This CDR3 contains 20 residues. CDR1 and CDR2 (germline): SGHVS, FQNEAQ. V lost 5 bases to trimming and J lost 2 bases; unmatched junction nucleotides: 21. CDR3 amino acids: CASSERPPGQGLGRNYGYTF. The CDR3, as DNA: TGTGCCAGCAGCGAACGACCGCCGGGACAGGGATTAGGGCGCAACTATGGCTACACCTTC.

This chain connects TRBV30 to TRBJ2-5; no clear D. V was cut by 7 bases and J by 1 base, with 16 bases left in between. CDR1 is GTSNPN, CDR2 SVGIG, per germline (reference sequence). The CDR3 sequence is 14 residues long. CDR3 protein: CASTPLEGQETQYF. The CDR3 DNA follows: TGTGCCTCCACCCCCCTGGAAGGCCAAGAGACCCAGTACTTC.

This clonotype was counted only a few times. The rearrangement uses TRBV20-1 and TRBJ2-2, with 9 bases aligning to TRBD2. CDR3 length equals 16 residues. Germline-derived CDR1 and CDR2 are DFQATT and SNEGSKA (reference sequence). The junction had 7 bases not matched to a gene; V was cut back by 5 bases and J by 0 bases. The CDR3 protein is CSAQLREGPNTGELFF. In nucleotides, the CDR3 is TGCAGTGCTCAGTTGCGGGAGGGCCCGAACACCGGGGAGCTGTTTTTT.

The chain is built from TRBV11-2 and TRBJ2-5, with a possible D match to TRBD1 (6 bases). The germline V and J ends were trimmed by 5 bases and 4 bases, with 26 bases remaining between them. CDR3 length equals 18 residues. CDR1 is SGHAT and CDR2 is FQNNGV in the germline V gene. The CDR3 sequence is CASSARNPSDRLGETQYF. In DNA, the CDR3 is TGTGCCAGCAGCGCCCGAAACCCTTCGGACAGACTGGGAGAGACCCAGTACTTC.

Many counts were recorded for this clonotype. The V gene is TRBV7-2, the J gene TRBJ2-1, with D maybe TRBD1 (7 bases). This CDR3 comprises 16 residues. Trimming stripped 1 base from V and 5 bases from J, with 15 bases between. CDR1 and CDR2 (germline): SGHTA, FQGNSA. This chain's CDR3 is CASSLDFQGGHNEQFF. In DNA, the CDR3 is TGTGCCAGCAGCTTAGATTTCCAGGGGGGACACAATGAGCAGTTCTTC.

The rearrangement links TRBV25-1 to TRBJ2-7; the D gene is possibly TRBD1 (5 bases). The germline CDR1 and CDR2 sequences are MGHDK and SYGVNS. The CDR3 covers 11 residues. V was pared by 9 bases and J by 2 bases, with 8 bases between. CDR3 bases: TGTGCCAGTACACAGGCCTACGAGCAGTACTTC. This translates into CASTQAYEQYF.

The gene calls are TRBV7-3 and TRBJ2-3, with TRBD2 identical over 14 bases. The CDR3 covers 18 residues. CDR1 and CDR2 from the germline V gene are SGHTA and FQGTGA. V shed 5 bases, J shed 3 bases, and the junction held 10 bases outside the gene matches. CDR3 loop: CASSRTGTSGSKTDTQYF. CDR3 in DNA: TGTGCCAGCAGCCGAACCGGGACTAGCGGGAGTAAGACAGATACGCAGTATTTT.

This clonotype was counted between two and nine times. This rearrangement joins TRBV12-3 or TRBV12-4 to TRBJ1-2; D remains ambiguous. This CDR3 spans 13 amino acids. Trimming removed 1 base from V and 5 bases from J, with 8 bases in between. CDR3: CASSLGATYGYTF. CDR3 DNA sequence: TGTGCCAGCAGTTTAGGAGCGACTTATGGCTACACCTTC.

This clonotype was counted a few times. The gene calls are TRBV20-1 and TRBJ2-7; possible D gene TRBD1, 6 bases. V lost 1 base and J 2 bases, leaving 15 bases between the germline ends. This CDR3 spans 15 amino acids. In germline, CDR1 is DFQATT, CDR2 SNEGSKA (reference sequence). In nucleotides, the CDR3 is TGCAGTGCTAGAGGCCTCGAGGACAGTCCCTACGAGCAGTACTTC. Protein: CSARGLEDSPYEQYF.

This clonotype was detected a few times. V is TRBV10-2 and J is TRBJ2-7; D remains unclear. The CDR3 contains 13 residues. V lost 3 bases to trimming and J lost 2 bases, with 8 bases between them. Germline V CDR1 and CDR2: WSHSY, SAAADI. Written as DNA, the CDR3 is TGCGCCAGCAGTGAAAGTCCCACCTACGAGCAGTACTTC. Translated, it gives CASSESPTYEQYF.

This clonotype was seen only a few times. The chain links TRBV5-1 to TRBJ2-3, with D possibly being TRBD1 (6 bases). Germline CDR1 reads SGHRS; CDR2 reads YFSETQ. V lost 7 bases to trimming and J lost 0 bases, with 12 bases between them. The CDR3 loop spans 14 amino acids. The CDR3 region is CASGPGQSTDTQYF. In DNA form, the CDR3 reads TGCGCCAGCGGACCGGGACAAAGCACAGATACGCAGTATTTT. The full variable domain, completed using reference TRBV5-1 and TRBJ2-3, is KAGVTQTPRYLIKTRGQQVTLSCSPISGHRSVSWYQQTPGQGLQFLFEYFSETQRNKGNFPGRFSGRQFSNSRSEMNVSTLELGDSALYLCASGPGQSTDTQYFGPGTRLTVL.

This clonotype has a count of ten or more. The rearrangement uses TRBV5-1 and TRBJ2-7, with 9 bases fitting TRBD1. With V trimmed by 4 bases and J by 7 bases, 9 bases remained unmatched. The germline V gene has CDR1 SGHRS and CDR2 YFSETQ. The CDR3 extends over 14 amino acids. The CDR3 DNA is TGCGCCAGCAGCAGGCGGACAGGGGCGGTGGAGCAGTACTTC. This sequence encodes CASSRRTGAVEQYF.

The sample holds a few counts of this clonotype. The rearrangement uses TRBV7-9 and TRBJ2-5; 7 bases agree with TRBD2. The CDR3 has 14 amino acids. J gave up 5 bases and V 5 bases, and 8 bases lay outside the gene matches. CDR1 and CDR2 (germline): SEHNR, FQNEAQ (reference sequence). The CDR3 here is CASSPEVGGETQYF. The CDR3 bases are TGTGCCAGCAGCCCGGAGGTGGGGGGGGAGACCCAGTACTTC. The variable domain in full, completed from reference TRBV7-9 and TRBJ2-5, reads DTGVSQNPRHKITKRGQNVTFRCDPISEHNRLYWYRQTLGQGPEFLTYFQNEAQLEKSRLLSDRFSAERPKGSFSTLEIQRTEQGDSAMYLCASSPEVGGETQYFGPGTRLLVL.

This chain links TRBV20-1 with TRBJ2-5, with D tentatively TRBD2 (5 bases). The CDR3 is made up of 13 amino acids. CDR1 DFQATT and CDR2 SNEGSKA come from the germline V gene (reference sequence). V lost 7 bases, J lost 0 bases, and 12 bases lay in between. This chain's CDR3 is CSVLLRDQETQYF. For the CDR3, the DNA is TGCAGTGTACTGCTGCGGGACCAAGAGACCCAGTACTTC.

The J gene is TRBJ2-1, the V gene TRBV20-1; 15 positions agree with TRBD2. The CDR3 runs to 17 residues. V trimming: 5 bases; J trimming: 8 bases; junction bases outside the gene matches: 13. Germline CDR1 reads DFQATT; CDR2 reads SNEGSKA (reference sequence). The CDR3 region is CSASSPGLAGGGYEQFF. In DNA, the CDR3 is TGCAGTGCTTCCTCACCGGGACTAGCGGGAGGTGGCTATGAGCAGTTCTTC.

The chain uses TRBV12-3 or TRBV12-4 and TRBJ2-2; D gene unclear. Trimming stripped 6 bases from V and 6 bases from J, with 8 bases between. The CDR3 totals 12 residues. The CDR3: CASRRRAGELFF. Here the CDR3 DNA reads TGTGCCAGCAGACGCCGGGCCGGGGAGCTGTTTTTT.

This clonotype occurred a few times. The chain recombines TRBV27 with TRBJ2-7; TRBD1 aligns across 7 bases. The CDR3 length is 15 residues. After removal of 1 base from V and 2 bases from J, the junction contained 5 bases not matched to a gene. Germline-derived CDR1 and CDR2 are MNHEY and SMNVEV (reference sequence). CDR3 sequence: CASSLFGTATYEQYF. CDR3 sequence (DNA): TGTGCCAGCAGTTTATTTGGGACAGCAACCTACGAGCAGTACTTC.

This clonotype was found a few times. The chain uses TRBV12-3 or TRBV12-4 and TRBJ2-6; D is possibly TRBD1 (5 bases). Between the trimmed V and J ends, which lost 4 bases and 2 bases, there was a span of 12 bases. The CDR3 is 16 residues long. CDR3 sequence: CASSYNRGTGANVLTF. In DNA form, the CDR3 reads TGTGCCAGCAGTTACAATAGGGGTACTGGGGCCAACGTCCTGACTTTC.